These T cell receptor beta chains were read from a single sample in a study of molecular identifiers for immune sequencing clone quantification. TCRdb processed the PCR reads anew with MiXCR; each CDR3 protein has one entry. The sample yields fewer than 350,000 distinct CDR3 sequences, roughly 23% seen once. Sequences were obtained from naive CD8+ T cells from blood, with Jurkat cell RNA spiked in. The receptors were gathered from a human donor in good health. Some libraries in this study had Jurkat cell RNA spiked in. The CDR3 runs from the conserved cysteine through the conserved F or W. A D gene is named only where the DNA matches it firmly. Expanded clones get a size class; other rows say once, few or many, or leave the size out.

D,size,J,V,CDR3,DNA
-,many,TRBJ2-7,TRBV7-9,CASSPRRRDEQYF,TGTGCCAGCAGCCCACGCCGGCGGGACGAGCAGTACTTC
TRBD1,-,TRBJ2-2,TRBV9,CASSVEAGGTGELFF,TGTGCCAGCAGCGTAGAGGCAGGGGGAACCGGGGAGCTGTTTTTT
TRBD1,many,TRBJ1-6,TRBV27,CASSSTQGAWNSPLHF,TGTGCCAGCAGTTCCACACAGGGGGCGTGGAATTCACCCCTCCACTTT
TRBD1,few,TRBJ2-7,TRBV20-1,CSARGPGQHYEQYF,TGCAGTGCTAGGGGCCCGGGACAGCACTACGAGCAGTACTTC
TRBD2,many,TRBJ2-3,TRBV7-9,CASSSPLSRERDTQYF,TGTGCCAGCAGCTCCCCCCTTTCGCGGGAGCGGGATACGCAGTATTTT
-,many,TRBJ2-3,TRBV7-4,CASSLAVKTSTDTQYF,TGTGCCAGCAGCTTAGCGGTAAAAACTAGCACAGATACGCAGTATTTT
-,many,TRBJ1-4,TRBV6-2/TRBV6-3,CASSYSRGEKLFF,TGTGCCAGCAGTTACTCGAGAGGTGAAAAACTGTTTTTT
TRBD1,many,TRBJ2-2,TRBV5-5,CASSSRGLAGELFF,TGTGCCAGCAGCAGCAGGGGGCTTGCCGGGGAGCTGTTTTTT
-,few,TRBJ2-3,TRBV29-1,CSVDRRQEEGTDTQYF,TGCAGCGTTGACCGTAGACAGGAAGAGGGAACAGATACGCAGTATTTT
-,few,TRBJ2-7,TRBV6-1,CASNHRGLMEQYF,TGTGCCAGCAATCATCGGGGTTTGATGGAGCAGTACTTC
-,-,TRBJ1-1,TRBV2,CASSEGGGMNTEAFF,TGTGCCAGCAGTGAAGGTGGAGGGATGAACACTGAAGCTTTCTTT
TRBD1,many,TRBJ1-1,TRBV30,CAWSVARQGEAFF,TGTGCCTGGAGCGTCGCCAGACAGGGGGAAGCTTTCTTT
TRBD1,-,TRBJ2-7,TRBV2,CASKGTGAHF,TGTGCCAGCAAAGGGACAGGTGCCCACTTC
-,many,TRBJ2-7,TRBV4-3,CASSQLRDTSYEQYF,TGCGCCAGCAGCCAGCTTAGGGACACCTCCTACGAGCAGTACTTC
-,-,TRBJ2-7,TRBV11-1,CASSLVGETYEQYF,TGTGCCAGCAGCTTAGTCGGCGAGACCTACGAGCAGTACTTC
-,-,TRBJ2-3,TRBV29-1,CSVGGRTSTDTQYF,TGCAGCGTGGGGGGACGGACTAGCACAGATACGCAGTATTTT
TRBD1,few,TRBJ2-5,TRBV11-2,CASSLDGDRSNQETQYF,TGTGCCAGCAGCTTAGATGGGGACAGGAGCAACCAAGAGACCCAGTACTTC
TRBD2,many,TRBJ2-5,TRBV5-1,CASSPGTSGTQETQYF,TGCGCCAGCAGCCCCGGGACTAGCGGGACCCAAGAGACCCAGTACTTC
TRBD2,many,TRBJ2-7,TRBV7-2,CASSLGPGGAGEQYF,TGTGCCAGCAGCTTAGGTCCGGGAGGGGCAGGCGAGCAGTACTTC
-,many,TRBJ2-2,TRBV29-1,CSVDLLQPNTGELFF,TGCAGCGTTGATCTTCTCCAACCAAACACCGGGGAGCTGTTTTTT
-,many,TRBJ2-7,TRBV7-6,CASSLEAGTTYEQYF,TGTGCCAGCAGCTTAGAGGCAGGGACGACCTACGAGCAGTACTTC
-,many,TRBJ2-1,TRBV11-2,CASSSLTKEQFF,TGTGCCAGCAGCTCATTAACGAAAGAGCAGTTCTTC
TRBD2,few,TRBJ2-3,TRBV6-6,CASSYSYAGGQHTQYF,TGTGCCAGCAGTTACTCGTACGCGGGGGGGCAACATACGCAGTATTTT
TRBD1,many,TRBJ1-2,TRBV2,CASGTGGFNYGYTF,TGTGCCAGCGGAACAGGGGGTTTCAACTATGGCTACACCTTC
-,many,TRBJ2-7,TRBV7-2,CASSPTKEFEFAYEQYF,TGTGCCAGCAGCCCCACCAAGGAGTTCGAGTTTGCCTACGAGCAGTACTTC
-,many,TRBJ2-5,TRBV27,CASSLIGYQETQYF,TGTGCCAGCAGTTTAATAGGGTACCAAGAGACCCAGTACTTC
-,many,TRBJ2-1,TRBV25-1,CASSEGQGGNEQFF,TGTGCCAGCAGTGAAGGACAGGGAGGGAATGAGCAGTTCTTC
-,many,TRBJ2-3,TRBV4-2,CASSQQSSDTQYF,TGTGCCAGCAGCCAGCAATCGTCAGATACGCAGTATTTT
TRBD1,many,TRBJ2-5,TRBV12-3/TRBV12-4,CASSLVGGSETQYF,TGTGCCAGCAGTTTAGTAGGGGGCAGTGAGACCCAGTACTTC
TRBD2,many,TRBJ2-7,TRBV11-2,CASSSPGSGSYEQYF,TGTGCCAGCAGCTCGCCCGGTAGCGGGAGCTACGAGCAGTACTTC
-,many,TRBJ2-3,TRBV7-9,CASSLFQTSTDTQYF,TGTGCCAGCAGCTTATTCCAGACTAGCACAGATACGCAGTATTTT
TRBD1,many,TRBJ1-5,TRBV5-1,CASSSGTGQGSNQPQHF,TGCGCCAGCAGCTCCGGGACAGGGCAAGGTAGCAATCAGCCCCAGCATTTT
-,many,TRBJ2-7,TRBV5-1,CASSLVALTGEQYF,TGCGCCAGCAGCTTGGTGGCCTTAACCGGCGAGCAGTACTTC
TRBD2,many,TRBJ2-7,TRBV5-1,CASSLGNGLAGYEQYF,TGCGCCAGCAGCTTGGGCAATGGACTAGCGGGCTACGAGCAGTACTTC
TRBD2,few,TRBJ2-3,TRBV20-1,CSARATGSGSSGRITHLDTQYF,TGCAGTGCTAGGGCAACAGGGTCCGGGTCTAGCGGGAGGATTACCCATCTGGATACGCAGTATTTT
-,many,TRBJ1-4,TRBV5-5,CASSLDMFDEKLFF,TGTGCCAGCAGCTTGGACATGTTCGATGAAAAACTGTTTTTT
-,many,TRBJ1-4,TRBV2,CASLDRHSVDEKLFF,TGTGCCAGCCTTGACCGACACTCTGTGGATGAAAAACTGTTTTTT
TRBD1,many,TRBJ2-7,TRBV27,CASSSYGTGWVYEQYF,TGTGCCAGCAGTAGCTACGGGACAGGGTGGGTCTACGAGCAGTACTTC
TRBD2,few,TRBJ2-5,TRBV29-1,CSVEGTSGGTQETQYF,TGCAGCGTTGAGGGTACTAGCGGGGGGACTCAAGAGACCCAGTACTTC
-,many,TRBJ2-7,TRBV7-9,CASSLLGDEQYF,TGTGCCAGCAGCTTATTGGGGGACGAGCAGTACTTC
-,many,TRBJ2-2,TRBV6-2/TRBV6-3,CASSRSYTGELFF,TGTGCCAGCAGTCGAAGTTACACCGGGGAGCTGTTTTTT
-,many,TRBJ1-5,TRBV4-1,CASSQEWNSRRSNQPQHF,TGCGCCAGCAGCCAAGAATGGAATTCCCGAAGGAGCAATCAGCCCCAGCATTTT
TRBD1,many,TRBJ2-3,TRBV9,CASSETGYGTDTQYF,TGTGCCAGCAGCGAGACAGGGTACGGCACAGATACGCAGTATTTT
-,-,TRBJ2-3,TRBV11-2,CASSSRGRSTDTQYF,TGTGCCAGCAGCTCCCGGGGACGAAGCACAGATACGCAGTATTTT
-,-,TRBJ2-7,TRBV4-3,CASSPETGYLHEQCF,TGCGCCAGCAGTCCCGAAACAGGGTATCTTCACGAGCAGTGCTTC
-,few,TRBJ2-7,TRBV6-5,CASSYSMGAHEQYF,TGTGCCAGCAGTTACTCGATGGGGGCGCACGAGCAGTACTTC
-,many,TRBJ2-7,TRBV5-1,CASSPGSPPGYEQYF,TGCGCCAGCAGCCCCGGGTCCCCTCCGGGCTACGAGCAGTACTTC
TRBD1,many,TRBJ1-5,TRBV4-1,CASSQGDRGGNQPQHF,TGCGCCAGCAGCCAAGGGGACAGGGGAGGCAATCAGCCCCAGCATTTT
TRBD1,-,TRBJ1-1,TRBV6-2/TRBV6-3,CASSYGTGAHWDTEAFF,TGTGCCAGCAGTTACGGGACAGGCGCCCATTGGGACACTGAAGCTTTCTTT
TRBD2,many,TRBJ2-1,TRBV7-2,CASSPGQVGLAGVFTSYNEQFF,TGTGCCAGCAGCCCGGGACAGGTGGGACTAGCGGGAGTCTTTACGTCCTACAATGAGCAGTTCTTC
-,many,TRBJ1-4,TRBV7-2,CASSLVSGEKLFF,TGTGCCAGCAGCTTAGTCTCCGGAGAAAAACTGTTTTTT
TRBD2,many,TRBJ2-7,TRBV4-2,CASSQELGSGRYEQYF,TGTGCCAGCAGCCAAGAGTTAGGTAGCGGGAGGTACGAGCAGTACTTC
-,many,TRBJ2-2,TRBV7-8,CASSRRKNTGELFF,TGTGCCAGCAGCAGGAGGAAGAACACCGGGGAGCTGTTTTTT
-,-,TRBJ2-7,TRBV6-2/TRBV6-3,CASSYSYTRPGLAYEQYF,TGTGCCAGCAGTTACTCTTATACTCGACCGGGACTCGCCTACGAGCAGTACTTC
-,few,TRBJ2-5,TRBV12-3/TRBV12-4,CASSLAPGGRETQYF,TGTGCCAGCAGTTTAGCGCCGGGCGGTAGAGAGACCCAGTACTTC
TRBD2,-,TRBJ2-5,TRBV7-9,CASSLIGLAPFQETQYF,TGTGCCAGCAGCTTAATAGGACTAGCTCCGTTCCAAGAGACCCAGTACTTC
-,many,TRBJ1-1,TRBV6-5,CASALMSAPNTEAFF,TGTGCCAGCGCCCTAATGTCGGCCCCCAACACTGAAGCTTTCTTT
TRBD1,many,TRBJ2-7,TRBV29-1,CSAIGQGPTNSYEQYF,TGCAGCGCCATAGGACAGGGCCCCACCAACTCCTACGAGCAGTACTTC
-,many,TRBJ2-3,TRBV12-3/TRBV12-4,CASGPERVSTDTQYF,TGTGCCAGCGGTCCCGAGCGGGTTAGCACAGATACGCAGTATTTT